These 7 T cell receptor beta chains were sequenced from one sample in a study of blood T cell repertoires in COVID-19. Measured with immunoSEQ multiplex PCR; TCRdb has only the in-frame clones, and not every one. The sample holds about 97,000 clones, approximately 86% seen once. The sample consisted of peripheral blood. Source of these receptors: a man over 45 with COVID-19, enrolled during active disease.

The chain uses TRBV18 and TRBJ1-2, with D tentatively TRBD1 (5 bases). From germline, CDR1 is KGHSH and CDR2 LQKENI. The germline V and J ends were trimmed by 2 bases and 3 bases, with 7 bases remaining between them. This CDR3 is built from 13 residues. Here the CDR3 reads CASSPWGDYGYTF. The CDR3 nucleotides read TGTGCCAGCTCACCATGGGGGGACTATGGCTACACCTTC.

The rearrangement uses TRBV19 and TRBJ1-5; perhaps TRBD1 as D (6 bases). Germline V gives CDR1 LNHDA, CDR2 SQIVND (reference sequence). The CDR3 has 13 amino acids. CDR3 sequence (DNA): TGTGAATCCAGGGGAAACGAAAATCAGCCCCAGCATTTT. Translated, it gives CESRGNENQPQHF.

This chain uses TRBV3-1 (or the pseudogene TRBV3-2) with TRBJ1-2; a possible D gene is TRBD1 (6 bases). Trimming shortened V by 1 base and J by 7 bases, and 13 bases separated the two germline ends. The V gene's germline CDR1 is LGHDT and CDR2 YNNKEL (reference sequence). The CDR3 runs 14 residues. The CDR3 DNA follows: TGTGCCAGCAGCCAAGTCCAGGGGACCGGTGGCTACACCTTC. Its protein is CASSQVQGTGGYTF.

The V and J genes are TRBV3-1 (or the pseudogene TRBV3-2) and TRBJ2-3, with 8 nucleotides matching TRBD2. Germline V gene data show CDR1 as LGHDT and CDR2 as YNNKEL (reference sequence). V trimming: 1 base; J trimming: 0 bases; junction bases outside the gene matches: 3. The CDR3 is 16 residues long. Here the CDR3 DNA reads TGTGCCAGCAGCCAAGTTAGCGGGGCTAGCACAGATACGCAGTATTTT. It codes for CASSQVSGASTDTQYF.

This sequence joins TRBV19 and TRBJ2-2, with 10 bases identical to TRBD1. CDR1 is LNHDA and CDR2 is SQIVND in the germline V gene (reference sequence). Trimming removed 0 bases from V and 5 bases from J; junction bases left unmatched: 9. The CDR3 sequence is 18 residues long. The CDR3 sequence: CASSIDVWTGGMTGELFF. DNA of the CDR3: TGTGCCAGTAGTATAGATGTTTGGACAGGGGGTATGACCGGGGAGCTGTTTTTT.

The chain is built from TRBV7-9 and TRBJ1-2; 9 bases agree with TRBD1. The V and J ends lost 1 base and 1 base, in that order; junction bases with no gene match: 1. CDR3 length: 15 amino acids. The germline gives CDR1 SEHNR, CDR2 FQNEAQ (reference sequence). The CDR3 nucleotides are TGTGCCAGCAGCTTAGAGGGACAGGGTAACTATGGCTACACCTTC. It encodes CASSLEGQGNYGYTF.

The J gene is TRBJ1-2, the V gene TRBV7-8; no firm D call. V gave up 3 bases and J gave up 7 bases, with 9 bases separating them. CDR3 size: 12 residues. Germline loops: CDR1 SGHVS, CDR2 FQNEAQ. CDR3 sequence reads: CASSLGRSGYTF. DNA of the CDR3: TGTGCCAGCAGCTTGGGGAGGAGTGGCTACACCTTC.